A selection of T cell receptor beta chains follows, all from one sample in a study of identical twins. TCRdb processed the 5' RACE reads anew with MiXCR; each CDR3 protein has one entry. This sample has about 280,000 distinct CDR3 sequences, with 8% to 9% found just once. The data were also submitted as part of a second study, on yellow fever vaccine responses in identical twins.

The specimen was memory (CD45RO+) T cells sorted from blood. The receptors originated from a woman under 30 in good health. CDR3s include the opening cysteine and the closing phenylalanine or tryptophan. A D gene is named only where the DNA matches it firmly. The listing skips clone size in some rows; elsewhere it reads once, few, many or a size class.

v_call	d_call	j_call	clone_size	cdr3_aa	cdr3_nt
TRBV9	TRBD1	TRBJ2-5	-	CASSTTGGGETQYF	TGTGCCAGCAGCACCACAGGGGGCGGGGAGACCCAGTACTTC
TRBV29-1	-	TRBJ2-5	many	CSVGTAKETQYF	TGCAGCGTGGGGACCGCCAAAGAGACCCAGTACTTC
TRBV12-3/TRBV12-4	TRBD1	TRBJ1-1	-	CATLEDRVTEAFF	TGTGCCACTTTAGAGGACAGGGTCACTGAAGCTTTCTTT
TRBV21-1	-	TRBJ1-6	many	CASIPKERANNSPLHF	TGTGCCAGCATCCCAAAGGAAAGAGCTAATAATTCACCCCTCCACTTT
TRBV6-4	TRBD2	TRBJ2-2	once	CASSALAGVGTGELFF	TGTGCCAGCAGCGCACTAGCGGGAGTCGGCACCGGGGAGCTGTTTTTT
TRBV12-3/TRBV12-4	TRBD1	TRBJ2-7	many	CASSFVEGQGIQQYF	TGTGCCAGCAGTTTCGTTGAGGGACAGGGTATTCAGCAGTACTTC
TRBV5-1	-	TRBJ2-3	-	CASSVSEGTQYF	TGCGCCAGCAGCGTTAGCGAGGGTACGCAGTATTTT
TRBV6-5	TRBD1	TRBJ1-1	-	CASSSTGLSNTEAFF	TGTGCCAGCAGTTCGACAGGGCTCTCGAACACTGAAGCTTTCTTT
TRBV18	-	TRBJ1-2	-	CASSPGAGLGYTF	TGTGCCAGCTCACCTGGGGCAGGGCTTGGCTACACCTTC
TRBV20-1	TRBD2	TRBJ2-7	-	CSARDVGTSGMSSYEQYF	TGCAGTGCTAGAGATGTGGGGACTAGCGGGATGAGCTCCTACGAGCAGTACTTC
TRBV28	TRBD1	TRBJ2-5	-	CASSSGQGRETQYF	TGTGCCAGCAGTTCCGGACAGGGGCGAGAGACCCAGTACTTC
TRBV28	-	TRBJ2-5	-	CASRTGNIETQYF	TGTGCCAGCAGGACGGGGAATATAGAGACCCAGTACTTC
TRBV5-1	-	TRBJ1-1	-	CASSLDGVSNTEAFF	TGCGCCAGCAGCTTGGATGGGGTCTCAAACACTGAAGCTTTCTTT
TRBV20-1	-	TRBJ1-2	many	CSATGVLGGYTF	TGCAGTGCTACAGGGGTGCTAGGTGGCTACACCTTC
TRBV18	-	TRBJ2-3	-	CASSRRDTGTDTQYF	TGTGCCAGCTCACGCCGGGACACGGGGACAGATACGCAGTATTTT
TRBV7-6	-	TRBJ1-6	few	CASSLGAASNNSPLHF	TGTGCCAGCAGCTTAGGGGCAGCGTCTAATAATTCACCCCTCCACTTT